The 22 T cell receptor beta chains below were found in one sample sequenced in a study of T-cell memory formation after mild COVID-19. A single record per CDR3 protein comes from TCRdb applying MiXCR to the 5' RACE reads. Here the sample spans 50,000 or so distinct CDR3 sequences, 28% being singletons. The sample taken for sequencing was PBMCs or a T cell subset sorted from them (not recorded which). The receptor source for this set is a man in his late teens or twenties who had mild COVID-19 (a few samples of this study predate the infection). Cell type and time point are not known.

V is TRBV4-3 and J is TRBJ2-7; D remains ambiguous. The V gene's germline CDR1 is LGHNA and CDR2 YSLEER. The CDR3 spans 18 residues. V gave up 0 bases and J gave up 2 bases, with 20 bases separating them. The chain's CDR3 is CASSQEGQTGGFTYEQYF. CDR3 sequence (DNA): TGCGCCAGCAGCCAAGAGGGCCAGACGGGTGGGTTTACCTACGAGCAGTACTTC.

In this sample, this clonotype turned up a few times. This chain uses TRBV7-2 with TRBJ1-4, with TRBD1 matching 12 bases. The CDR3 consists of 15 residues. Losses at the gene ends were 5 bases for V and 10 bases for J; bases not matched to a gene: 8. CDR1 is SGHTA, CDR2 FQGNSA, per germline. This CDR3 reads CASSEDGTGGPKLFF. CDR3 bases: TGTGCCAGCAGCGAAGACGGGACAGGGGGCCCAAAACTGTTTTTT.

J is TRBJ2-3 and V is TRBV29-1, with 9 positions matching TRBD2. Germline CDR1 is SQVTM and CDR2 is ANQGSEA. J was trimmed by 3 bases and V by 1 base; bases with no gene match: 5. This CDR3 is 15 amino acids long. In nucleotides, the CDR3 is TGCAGCGTTGAAGTTGGGCGGGGGGGGACAGATACGCAGTATTTT. Translated: CSVEVGRGGTDTQYF.

V gene TRBV5-1 combines with J gene TRBJ2-2, with 9 nucleotides matching TRBD1. The germline V gene encodes CDR1 SGHRS and CDR2 YFSETQ. The CDR3 contains 16 residues. V gave up 0 bases and J gave up 3 bases; unmatched junction bases: 3. The CDR3 region has the DNA TGCGCCAGCAGCTTGGACAGGGGGCTGGACACCGGGGAGCTGTTTTTT. Translated, it gives CASSLDRGLDTGELFF.

The chain is built from TRBV6-5 and TRBJ1-1; no definite D call. CDR1 and CDR2 (germline): MNHEY, SVGAGI. The CDR3 spans 13 residues. Trimming left V 2 bases short and J 4 bases short, with 8 bases between. The CDR3 sequence: CASSYTVSTEAFF. In nucleotides, the CDR3 is TGTGCCAGCAGTTACACCGTAAGCACTGAAGCTTTCTTT.

This chain joins TRBV4-1 and TRBJ2-5; D remains ambiguous. Germline lookup yields CDR1 MGHRA and CDR2 YSYEKL. This CDR3 spans 13 amino acids. Trimming took 2 bases from V and 6 from J, leaving 10 bases between them. The CDR3 nucleotides are TGCGCCAGCAGCCAACCCGGTCGAAAGACCCAGTACTTC. Residues: CASSQPGRKTQYF.

This clonotype was detected a few times. J is TRBJ2-1 and V is TRBV7-9, with 10 bases that match TRBD2. The CDR3 extends over 15 amino acids. The junction had 7 bases not matched to a gene; V was cut back by 5 bases and J by 6 bases. CDR1 SEHNR and CDR2 FQNEAQ come from the germline V gene (reference sequence). CDR3 protein: CASSPRTSGSNEQFF. The CDR3 DNA is TGTGCCAGCAGCCCCCGGACTAGCGGTTCCAATGAGCAGTTCTTC.

This clonotype was detected a few times. V gene TRBV5-1 combines with J gene TRBJ2-1; 11 bases map to TRBD2. This CDR3 comprises 21 residues. V lost 0 bases and J lost 0; bases outside the gene matches: 14. CDR1 is SGHRS, CDR2 YFSETQ, per germline. The CDR3 protein is CASSLGMLAGGRNSSYNEQFF. The CDR3 coding sequence is TGCGCCAGCAGCTTGGGGATGCTAGCGGGGGGCCGAAATAGCTCCTACAATGAGCAGTTCTTC.

This clonotype has just a few counts. The V and J genes are TRBV11-2 and TRBJ2-1; D might be TRBD1 (6 bases). The CDR3 is 12 residues long. V gave up 1 base and J gave up 12 bases, with 10 bases separating them. Germline CDR1 is SGHAT and CDR2 is FQNNGV. CDR3 coding DNA: TGTGCCAGCAGCTTAGCAGGGGCGTCGCAGTTCTTC. It codes for CASSLAGASQFF.

This clonotype was seen more than once but under ten times. The rearrangement links TRBV27 to TRBJ2-2; 7 bases align to TRBD1. Looked up from germline, CDR1 is MNHEY and CDR2 is SMNVEV (reference sequence). V shed 5 bases, J shed 4 bases, and the junction held 10 bases outside the gene matches. This CDR3 is built from 16 residues. In DNA, the CDR3 is TGTGCCAGCAGTCCACGACGATCAGGGGGCACCGGGGAGCTGTTTTTT. Its protein product is CASSPRRSGGTGELFF.

The rearrangement links TRBV15 to TRBJ1-5, with D unresolved. Between the trimmed V and J ends, which lost 0 bases and 0 bases, there was a span of 6 bases. The germline gives CDR1 LNHNV, CDR2 YYDKDF (reference sequence). The length of the CDR3 is 15 residues. CDR3 nucleotides: TGTGCCACCAGCAGAGATTCCCGTAGCAATCAGCCCCAGCATTTT. As protein: CATSRDSRSNQPQHF.

The chain is built from TRBV7-8 and TRBJ2-3; perhaps D is TRBD1 or TRBD2 (5 bases each). Germline CDR1 and CDR2: SGHVS and FQNEAQ. The CDR3 has 12 amino acids. Trimming took off 10 bases at V and 4 bases at J, with 12 bases between the two ends. In nucleotides, the CDR3 is TGTGCCACGGGGCATGGTGCAGATACGCAGTATTTT. Protein sequence: CATGHGADTQYF.

This clonotype has only a few counts. The rearrangement joins TRBV4-2 to TRBJ2-1; D may be TRBD1 or TRBD2 (5 bases each). Trimming took 1 base from V and 8 from J, leaving 18 bases between them. The CDR3 spans 16 residues. Germline-derived CDR1 and CDR2 are LGHNA and YNFKEQ. CDR3: CASSQGDGAQGYEQFF. In DNA, the CDR3 is TGTGCCAGCAGCCAAGGCGACGGGGCCCAAGGGTATGAGCAGTTCTTC.

This chain joins TRBV7-9 and TRBJ2-7, with D unresolved. Per the germline V gene, CDR1 is SEHNR and CDR2 is FQNEAQ (reference sequence). The CDR3 length is 12 residues. The V gene lost 5 bases and the J gene lost 5 bases, with 10 bases spanning the gap. For the CDR3, the DNA is TGTGCCAGCAGCCGTGGACGCGACGAGCAGTACTTC. This sequence encodes CASSRGRDEQYF. The full variable domain, in which reference TRBV7-9 and TRBJ2-7 provide the parts outside the CDR3, is DTGVSQNPRHKITKRGQNVTFRCDPISEHNRLYWYRQTLGQGPEFLTYFQNEAQLEKSRLLSDRFSAERPKGSFSTLEIQRTEQGDSAMYLCASSRGRDEQYFGPGTRLTVT.

The sample holds one count of this clonotype. The rearrangement links TRBV10-2 to TRBJ2-7; D may be TRBD1 or TRBD2 (5 bases each). V lost 6 bases and J lost 5, with 11 bases in between. CDR3 length: 12 amino acids. Germline loops: CDR1 WSHSY, CDR2 SAAADI. CDR3: CASSWDLDEQYF. The DNA of the CDR3 is TGCGCCAGCAGCTGGGACCTCGACGAGCAGTACTTC.

The gene calls are TRBV27 and TRBJ2-5, with 9 bases that match TRBD1. The J segment lost 0 bases and the V segment lost 5 bases, leaving 7 bases of the junction unmatched. This CDR3 is built from 16 residues. The germline V gene encodes CDR1 MNHEY and CDR2 SMNVEV (reference sequence). CDR3 bases: TGTGCCAGCAGTGGTCCGGGACAGGGTGACCAAGAGACCCAGTACTTC. As protein: CASSGPGQGDQETQYF.

The table lists this clonotype with a few counts. This chain links TRBV11-2 with TRBJ2-6; D is uncertain. The V end lost 2 bases, the J end lost 0 bases, and 14 bases lay between the germline ends. Per germline, CDR1 SGHAT and CDR2 FQNNGV. The CDR3 covers 18 residues. The CDR3 spells CASSLIGAMSSGANVLTF. CDR3 nucleotide sequence: TGTGCCAGCAGCTTAATCGGTGCCATGAGCTCTGGGGCCAACGTCCTGACTTTC.

The chain couples TRBV11-1 to TRBJ2-3; possibly TRBD1 for D (6 bases). Germline CDR1 reads SGHAT; CDR2 reads FQDESV (reference sequence). V lost 1 base and J lost 4, with 18 bases in between. The CDR3 consists of 17 residues. CDR3 DNA: TGTGCCAGCAGCTTAGGTCACAGGGCCGGTTTGGCAGATACGCAGTATTTT. Its protein product is CASSLGHRAGLADTQYF. Full variable domain (remainder filled in from reference TRBV11-1 and TRBJ2-3): EAEVAQSPRYKITEKSQAVAFWCDPISGHATLYWYRQILGQGPELLVQFQDESVVDDSQLPKDRFSAERLKGVDSTLKIQPAELGDSAMYLCASSLGHRAGLADTQYFGPGTRLTVL.

The gene calls are TRBV7-9 and TRBJ2-7; TRBD1 aligns across 7 bases. The V segment lost 7 bases and the J segment 4 bases; nucleotides outside the gene matches: 10. The CDR3 contains 14 residues. The germline V gene encodes CDR1 SEHNR and CDR2 FQNEAQ (reference sequence). The CDR3 reads CASTHPGTDYEQYF. The CDR3, as DNA: TGTGCCAGCACCCATCCCGGGACAGATTACGAGCAGTACTTC.

The chain recombines TRBV7-9 with TRBJ2-3; TRBD1 agrees at 8 bases. The CDR3 is 15 residues long. The V gene's germline CDR1 is SEHNR and CDR2 FQNEAQ (reference sequence). J was trimmed by 3 bases and V by 6 bases; bases with no gene match: 8. The DNA for the CDR3 is TGTGCCAGCAGAAGACCAGGGGGCGAGACAGATACGCAGTATTTT. This translates into CASRRPGGETDTQYF.

V is TRBV9 and J is TRBJ1-1, with D perhaps TRBD1 (6 bases). Trimming removed 3 bases from V and 0 bases from J, with 12 bases in between. This CDR3 is 15 amino acids long. The V gene's germline CDR1 is SGDLS and CDR2 YYNGEE. As DNA, the CDR3 is TGTGCCAGCAGCGGACGACAGGAGATGAACACTGAAGCTTTCTTT. It specifies CASSGRQEMNTEAFF.

In its sample, this clonotype was seen a few times. The chain employs TRBV9 and TRBJ1-1; 7 bases align to TRBD1. CDR1 and CDR2 (germline): SGDLS, YYNGEE. The CDR3 extends over 14 amino acids. J gave up 4 bases and V 4 bases, and 7 bases lay outside the gene matches. CDR3 region: CASSLTGVRTEAFF. CDR3 DNA sequence: TGTGCCAGCAGCCTTACAGGGGTTCGCACTGAAGCTTTCTTT.